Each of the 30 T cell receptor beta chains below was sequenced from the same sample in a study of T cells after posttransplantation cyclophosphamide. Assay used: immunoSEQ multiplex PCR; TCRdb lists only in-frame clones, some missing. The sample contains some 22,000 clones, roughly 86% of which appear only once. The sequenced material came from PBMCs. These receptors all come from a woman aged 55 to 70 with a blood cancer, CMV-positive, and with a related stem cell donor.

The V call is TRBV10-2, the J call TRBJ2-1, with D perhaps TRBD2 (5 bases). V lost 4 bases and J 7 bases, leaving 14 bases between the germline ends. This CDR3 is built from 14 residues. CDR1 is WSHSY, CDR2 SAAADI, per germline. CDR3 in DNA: TGCGCCAGCAGTGCCCCAGCGGTCTGGAATGAGCAGTTCTTC. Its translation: CASSAPAVWNEQFF.

CDR3 loop: CASSLLAGETYEQYF. Written as DNA, the CDR3 is TGTGCCAGCAGCTTACTAGCGGGAGAGACCTACGAGCAGTACTTC. This chain connects TRBV7-2 to TRBJ2-7, with TRBD2 identical over 10 bases. This CDR3 spans 15 amino acids. CDR1 SGHTA and CDR2 FQGNSA come from the germline V gene. Trimming cost V 2 bases and J 2 bases; bases outside gene matches: 3.

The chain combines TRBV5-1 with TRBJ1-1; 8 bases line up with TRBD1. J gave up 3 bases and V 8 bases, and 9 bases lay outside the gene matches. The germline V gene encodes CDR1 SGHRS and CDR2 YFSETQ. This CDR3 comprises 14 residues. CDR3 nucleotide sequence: TGCGCCAGTAGGACAGGGAGGGCTGACACTGAAGCTTTCTTT. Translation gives CASRTGRADTEAFF.

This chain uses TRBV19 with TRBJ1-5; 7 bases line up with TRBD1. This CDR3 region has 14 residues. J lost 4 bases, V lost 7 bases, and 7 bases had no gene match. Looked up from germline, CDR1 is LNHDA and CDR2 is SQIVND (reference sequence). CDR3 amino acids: CASKWDSLNQPQHF. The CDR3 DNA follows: TGTGCCAGTAAGTGGGACAGCCTTAATCAGCCCCAGCATTTT.

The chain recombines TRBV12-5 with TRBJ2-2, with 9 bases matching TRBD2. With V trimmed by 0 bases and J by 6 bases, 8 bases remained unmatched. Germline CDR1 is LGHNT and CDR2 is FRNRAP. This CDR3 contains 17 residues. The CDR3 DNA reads TGTGCTAGTGGTTTGGTACCCGGCGGGAGGGCCGCCGGGGAGCTGTTTTTT. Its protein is CASGLVPGGRAAGELFF. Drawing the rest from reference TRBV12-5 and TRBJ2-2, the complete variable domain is DARVTQTPRHKVTEMGQEVTMRCQPILGHNTVFWYRQTMMQGLELLAYFRNRAPLDDSGMPKDRFSAEMPDATLATLKIQPSEPRDSAVYFCASGLVPGGRAAGELFFGEGSRLTVL.

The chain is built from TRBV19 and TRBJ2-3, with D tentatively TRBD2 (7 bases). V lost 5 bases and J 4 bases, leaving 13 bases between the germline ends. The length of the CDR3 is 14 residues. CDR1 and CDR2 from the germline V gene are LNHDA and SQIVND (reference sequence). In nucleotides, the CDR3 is TGTGCCAGTAGTCTCAGGGGAGGGCCAGATACGCAGTATTTT. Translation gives CASSLRGGPDTQYF.

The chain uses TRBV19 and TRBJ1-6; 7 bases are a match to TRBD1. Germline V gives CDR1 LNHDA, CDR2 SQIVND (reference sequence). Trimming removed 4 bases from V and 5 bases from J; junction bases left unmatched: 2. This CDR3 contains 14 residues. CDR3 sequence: CASSRDSDNSPLHF. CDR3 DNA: TGTGCCAGTAGTAGGGACAGCGATAATTCACCCCTCCACTTT.

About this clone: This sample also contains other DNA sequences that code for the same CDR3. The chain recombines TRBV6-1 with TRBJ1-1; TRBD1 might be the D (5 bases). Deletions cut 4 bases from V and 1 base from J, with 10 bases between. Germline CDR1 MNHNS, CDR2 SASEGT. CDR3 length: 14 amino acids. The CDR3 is CASSGGLTNTEAFF. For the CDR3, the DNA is TGTGCCAGCAGTGGGGGACTTACGAACACTGAAGCTTTCTTT.

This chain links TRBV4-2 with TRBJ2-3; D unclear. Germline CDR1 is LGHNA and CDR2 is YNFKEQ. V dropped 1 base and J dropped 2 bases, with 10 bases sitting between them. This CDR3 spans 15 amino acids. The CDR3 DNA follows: TGTGCCAGCAGCCAAGGTGACTTCCCCACAGATACGCAGTATTTT. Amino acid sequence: CASSQGDFPTDTQYF.

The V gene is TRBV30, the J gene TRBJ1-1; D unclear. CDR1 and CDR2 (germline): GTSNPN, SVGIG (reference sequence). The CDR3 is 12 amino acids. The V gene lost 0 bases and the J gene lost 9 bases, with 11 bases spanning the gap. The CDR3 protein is CAWSVQPPQAFF. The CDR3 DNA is TGTGCCTGGAGTGTACAACCCCCCCAAGCTTTCTTT.

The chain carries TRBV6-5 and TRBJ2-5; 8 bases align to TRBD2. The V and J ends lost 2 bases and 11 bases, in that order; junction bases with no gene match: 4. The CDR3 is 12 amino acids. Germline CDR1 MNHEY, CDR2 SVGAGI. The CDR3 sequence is CASSYGSGGQYF. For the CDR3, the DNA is TGTGCCAGCAGTTACGGGTCGGGAGGGCAGTACTTC.

CDR3 sequence (DNA): TGTGCCAGCAGTGAAGTTAGAACCCAAGGAAACACCATATATTTT. Encoded protein: CASSEVRTQGNTIYF. The gene calls are TRBV2 and TRBJ1-3; D gene uncertain. Trimming left V 1 base short and J 4 bases short, with 11 bases between. CDR1 is SNHLY, CDR2 FYNNEI, per germline. This CDR3 region has 15 residues.

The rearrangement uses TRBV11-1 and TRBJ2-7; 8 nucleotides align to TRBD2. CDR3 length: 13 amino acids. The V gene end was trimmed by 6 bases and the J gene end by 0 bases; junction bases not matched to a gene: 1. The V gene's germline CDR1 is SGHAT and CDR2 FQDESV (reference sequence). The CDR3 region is CASRLAASYEQYF. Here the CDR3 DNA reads TGTGCCAGCAGACTAGCGGCCTCCTACGAGCAGTACTTC.

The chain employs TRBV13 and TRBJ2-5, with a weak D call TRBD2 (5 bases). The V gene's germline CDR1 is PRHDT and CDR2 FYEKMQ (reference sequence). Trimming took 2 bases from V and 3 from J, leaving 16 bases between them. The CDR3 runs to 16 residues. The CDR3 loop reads CASSLSSFSLEETQYF. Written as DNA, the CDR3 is TGTGCCAGCAGCTTATCTAGCTTCTCCTTAGAAGAGACCCAGTACTTC. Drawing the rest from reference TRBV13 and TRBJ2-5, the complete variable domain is AAGVIQSPRHLIKEKRETATLKCYPIPRHDTVYWYQQGPGQDPQFLISFYEKMQSDKGSIPDRFSAQQFSDYHSELNMSSLELGDSALYFCASSLSSFSLEETQYFGPGTRLLVL.

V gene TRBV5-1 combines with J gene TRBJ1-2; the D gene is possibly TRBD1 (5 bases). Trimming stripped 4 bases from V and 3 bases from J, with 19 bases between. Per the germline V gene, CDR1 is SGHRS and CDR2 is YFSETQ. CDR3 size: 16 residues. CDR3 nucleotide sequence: TGCGCCAGCAGCCCCGGACAACCGTTTGGTGACTATGGCTACACCTTC. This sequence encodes CASSPGQPFGDYGYTF.

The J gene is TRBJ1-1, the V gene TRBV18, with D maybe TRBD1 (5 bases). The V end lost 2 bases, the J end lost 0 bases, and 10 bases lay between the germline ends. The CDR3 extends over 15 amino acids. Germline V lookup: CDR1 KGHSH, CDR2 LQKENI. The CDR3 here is CASSPMRGMNTEAFF. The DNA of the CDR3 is TGTGCCAGCTCACCAATGCGGGGGATGAACACTGAAGCTTTCTTT.

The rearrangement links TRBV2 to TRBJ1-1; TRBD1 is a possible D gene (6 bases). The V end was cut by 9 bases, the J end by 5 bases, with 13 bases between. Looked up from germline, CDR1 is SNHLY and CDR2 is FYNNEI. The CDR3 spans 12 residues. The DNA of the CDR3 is TGTGCCAGTGCATCAGGGGCTACTGAAGCTTTCTTT. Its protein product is CASASGATEAFF.

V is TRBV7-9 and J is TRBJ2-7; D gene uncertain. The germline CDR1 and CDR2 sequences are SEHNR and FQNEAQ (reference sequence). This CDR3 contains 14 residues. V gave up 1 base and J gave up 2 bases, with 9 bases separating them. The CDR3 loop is CASSLGGVTYEQYF. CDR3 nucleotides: TGTGCCAGCAGCTTAGGCGGCGTCACCTACGAGCAGTACTTC.

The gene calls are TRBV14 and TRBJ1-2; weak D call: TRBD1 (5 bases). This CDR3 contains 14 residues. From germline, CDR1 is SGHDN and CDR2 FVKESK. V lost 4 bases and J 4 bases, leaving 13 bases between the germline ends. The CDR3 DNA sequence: TGTGCCAGCAGCCTGGGACTTCGGGGCTATGGCTACACCTTC. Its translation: CASSLGLRGYGYTF. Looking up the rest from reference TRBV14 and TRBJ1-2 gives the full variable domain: EAGVTQFPSHSVIEKGQTVTLRCDPISGHDNLYWYRRVMGKEIKFLLHFVKESKQDESGMPNNRFLAERTGGTYSTLKVQPAELEDSGVYFCASSLGLRGYGYTFGSGTRLTVV.

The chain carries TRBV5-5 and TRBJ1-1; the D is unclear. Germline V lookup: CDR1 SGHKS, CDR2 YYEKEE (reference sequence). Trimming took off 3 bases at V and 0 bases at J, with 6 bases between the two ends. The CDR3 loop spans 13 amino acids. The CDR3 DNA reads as TGTGCCAGCAGCTGGACTGTGAACACTGAAGCTTTCTTT. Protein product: CASSWTVNTEAFF. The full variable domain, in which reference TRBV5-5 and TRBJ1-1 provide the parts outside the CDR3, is DAGVTQSPTHLIKTRGQQVTLRCSPISGHKSVSWYQQVLGQGPQFIFQYYEKEERGRGNFPDRFSARQFPNYSSELNVNALLLGDSALYLCASSWTVNTEAFFGQGTRLTVV.

The CDR3 here is CASSLDRGRETQYF. CDR3 nucleotides: TGCGCCAGCAGCTTGGACAGGGGGCGAGAGACCCAGTACTTC. This sequence joins TRBV5-1 and TRBJ2-5; 9 nucleotides agree with TRBD1. Germline V lookup: CDR1 SGHRS, CDR2 YFSETQ. The CDR3 extends over 14 amino acids. Trimming took 0 bases from V and 4 from J; bases not matched to a gene: 1. The full variable domain, in which reference TRBV5-1 and TRBJ2-5 provide the parts outside the CDR3, is KAGVTQTPRYLIKTRGQQVTLSCSPISGHRSVSWYQQTPGQGLQFLFEYFSETQRNKGNFPGRFSGRQFSNSRSEMNVSTLELGDSALYLCASSLDRGRETQYFGPGTRLLVL.

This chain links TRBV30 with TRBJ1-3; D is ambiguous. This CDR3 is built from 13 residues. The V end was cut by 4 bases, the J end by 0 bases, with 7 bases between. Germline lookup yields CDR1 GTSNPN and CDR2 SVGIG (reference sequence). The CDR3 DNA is TGTGCCTGGATTCGTAACTCTGGAAACACCATATATTTT. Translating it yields CAWIRNSGNTIYF.

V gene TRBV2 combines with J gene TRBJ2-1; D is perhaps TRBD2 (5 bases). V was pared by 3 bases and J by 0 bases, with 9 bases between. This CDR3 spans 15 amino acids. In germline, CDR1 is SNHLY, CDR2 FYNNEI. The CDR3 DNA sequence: TGTGCCAGCAGTGAGTCGGACTTCTCCTACAATGAGCAGTTCTTC. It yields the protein CASSESDFSYNEQFF.

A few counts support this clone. This CDR3 is CASKSLAGGNNEQFF. The CDR3 DNA follows: TGTGCCAGCAAGTCCCTAGCGGGAGGGAACAATGAGCAGTTCTTC. The rearrangement uses TRBV6-1 and TRBJ2-1; 12 bases line up with TRBD2. From germline, CDR1 is MNHNS and CDR2 SASEGT. V was clipped by 7 bases and J by 5 bases; unmatched bases: 6. The CDR3 length is 15 residues.

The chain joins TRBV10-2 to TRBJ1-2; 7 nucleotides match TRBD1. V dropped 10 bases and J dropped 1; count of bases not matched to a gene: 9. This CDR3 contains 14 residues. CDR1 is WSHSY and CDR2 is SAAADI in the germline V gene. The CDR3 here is CATLKGQINYGYTF. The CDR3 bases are TGCGCCACGCTAAAGGGACAGATTAACTATGGCTACACCTTC.

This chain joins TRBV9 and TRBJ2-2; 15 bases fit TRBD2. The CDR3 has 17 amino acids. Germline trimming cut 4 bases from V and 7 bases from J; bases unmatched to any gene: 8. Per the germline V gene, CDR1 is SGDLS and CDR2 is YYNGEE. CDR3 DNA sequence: TGTGCCAGCAGCTCCGGACTAGCGGGAGGGCGAGTCGGGGAGCTGTTTTTT. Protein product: CASSSGLAGGRVGELFF.

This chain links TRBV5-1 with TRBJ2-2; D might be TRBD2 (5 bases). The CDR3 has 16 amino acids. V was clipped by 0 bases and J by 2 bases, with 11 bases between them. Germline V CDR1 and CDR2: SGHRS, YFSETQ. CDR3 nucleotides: TGCGCCAGCAGCTTGGGACCGAGGGTAAACACCGGGGAGCTGTTTTTT. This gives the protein CASSLGPRVNTGELFF.

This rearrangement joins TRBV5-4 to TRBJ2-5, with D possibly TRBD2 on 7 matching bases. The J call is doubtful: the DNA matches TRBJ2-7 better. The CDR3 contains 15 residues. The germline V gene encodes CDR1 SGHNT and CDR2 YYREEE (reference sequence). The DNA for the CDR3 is TGTGCCAGCAGCTCCGGACAGCGGGACCGGTACGAGCAGTACTTC. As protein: CASSSGQRDRYEQYF.

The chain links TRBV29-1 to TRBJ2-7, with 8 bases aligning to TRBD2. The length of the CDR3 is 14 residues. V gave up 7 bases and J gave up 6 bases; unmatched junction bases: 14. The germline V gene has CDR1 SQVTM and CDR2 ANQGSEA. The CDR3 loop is CSAGQSGRIGEQYF. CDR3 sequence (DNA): TGCAGCGCCGGACAAAGCGGGAGAATTGGCGAGCAGTACTTC.

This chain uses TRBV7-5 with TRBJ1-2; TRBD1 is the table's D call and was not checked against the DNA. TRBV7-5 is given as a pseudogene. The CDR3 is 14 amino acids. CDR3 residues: CARSLPRGHYGYTF. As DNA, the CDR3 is TGTGCCAGAAGCTTGCCCAGGGGACACTATGGCTACACCTTC.